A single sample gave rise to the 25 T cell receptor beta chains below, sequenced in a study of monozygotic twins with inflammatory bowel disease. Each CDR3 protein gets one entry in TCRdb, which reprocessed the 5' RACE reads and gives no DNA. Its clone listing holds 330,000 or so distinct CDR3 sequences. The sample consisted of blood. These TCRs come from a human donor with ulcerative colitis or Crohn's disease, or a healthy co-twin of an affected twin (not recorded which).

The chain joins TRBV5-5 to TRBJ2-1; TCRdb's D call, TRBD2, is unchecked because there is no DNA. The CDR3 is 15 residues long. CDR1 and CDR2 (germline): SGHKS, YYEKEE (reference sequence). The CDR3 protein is CASSPLDSGSNEQFF.

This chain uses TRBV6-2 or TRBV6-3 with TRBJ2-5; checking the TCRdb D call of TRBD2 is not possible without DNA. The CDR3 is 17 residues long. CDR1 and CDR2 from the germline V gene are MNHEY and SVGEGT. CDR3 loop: CASSGTHASGRLETQYF.

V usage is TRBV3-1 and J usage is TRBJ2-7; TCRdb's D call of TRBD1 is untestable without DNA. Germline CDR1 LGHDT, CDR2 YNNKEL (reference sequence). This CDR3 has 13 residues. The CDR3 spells CASSQDLGQVQYF.

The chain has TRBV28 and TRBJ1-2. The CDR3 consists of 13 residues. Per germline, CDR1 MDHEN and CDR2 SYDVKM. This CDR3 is CASRGPRKYGYTF.

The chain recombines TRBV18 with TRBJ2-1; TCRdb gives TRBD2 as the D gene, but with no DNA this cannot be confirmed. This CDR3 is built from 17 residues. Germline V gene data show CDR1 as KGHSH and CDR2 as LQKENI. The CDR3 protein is CASSPSRKSFSYNEQFF.

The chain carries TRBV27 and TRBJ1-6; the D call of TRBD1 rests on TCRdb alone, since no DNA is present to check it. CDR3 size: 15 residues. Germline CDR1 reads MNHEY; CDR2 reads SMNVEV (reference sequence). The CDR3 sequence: CASSLIFSGGSPLHF.

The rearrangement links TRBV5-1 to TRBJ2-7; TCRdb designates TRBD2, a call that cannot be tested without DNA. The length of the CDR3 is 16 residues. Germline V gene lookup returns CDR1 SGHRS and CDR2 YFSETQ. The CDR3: CASSLAGTKASGEQYF.

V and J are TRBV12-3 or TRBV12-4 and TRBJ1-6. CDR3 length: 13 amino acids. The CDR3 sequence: CASSLTLGSPLHF.

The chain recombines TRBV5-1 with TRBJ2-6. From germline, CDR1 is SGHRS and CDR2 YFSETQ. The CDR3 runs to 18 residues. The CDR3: CASSLALGTSSGANVLTF.

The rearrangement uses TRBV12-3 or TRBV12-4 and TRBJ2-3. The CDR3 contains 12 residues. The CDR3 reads CASSLSQYTQYF.

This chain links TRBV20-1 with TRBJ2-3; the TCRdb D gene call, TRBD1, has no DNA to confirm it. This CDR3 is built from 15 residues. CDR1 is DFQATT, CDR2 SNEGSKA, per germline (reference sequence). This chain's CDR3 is CSARNDGGGTDTQYF.

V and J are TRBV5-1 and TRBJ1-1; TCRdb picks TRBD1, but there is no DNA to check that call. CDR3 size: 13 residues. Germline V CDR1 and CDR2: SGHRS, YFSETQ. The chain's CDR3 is CASSAGQTAEAFF.

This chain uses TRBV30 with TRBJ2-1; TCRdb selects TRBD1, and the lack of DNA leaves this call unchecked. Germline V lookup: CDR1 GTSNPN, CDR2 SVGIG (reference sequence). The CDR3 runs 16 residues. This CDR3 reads CAWTRGRFEATNEQFF.

This CDR3 reads CASSLQASQGGNTIYF. This rearrangement joins TRBV12-3 or TRBV12-4 to TRBJ1-3; the TRBD1 assignment by TCRdb is unverifiable without DNA. The length of the CDR3 is 16 residues.

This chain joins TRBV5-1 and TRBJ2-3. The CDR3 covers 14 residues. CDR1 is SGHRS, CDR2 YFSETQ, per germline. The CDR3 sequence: CASSSQSSTDTQYF. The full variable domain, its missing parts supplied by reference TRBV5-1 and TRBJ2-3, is KAGVTQTPRYLIKTRGQQVTLSCSPISGHRSVSWYQQTPGQGLQFLFEYFSETQRNKGNFPGRFSGRQFSNSRSEMNVSTLELGDSALYLCASSSQSSTDTQYFGPGTRLTVL.

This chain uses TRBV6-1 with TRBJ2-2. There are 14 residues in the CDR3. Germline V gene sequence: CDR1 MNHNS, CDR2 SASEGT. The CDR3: CASSSSGNTGELFF.

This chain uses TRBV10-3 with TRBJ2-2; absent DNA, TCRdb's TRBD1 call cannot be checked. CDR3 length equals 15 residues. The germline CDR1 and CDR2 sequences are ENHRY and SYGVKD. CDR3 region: CAISEGQKNTGELFF.

The CDR3 sequence: CASTPSASHPYEQYF. The chain joins TRBV12-3 or TRBV12-4 to TRBJ2-7; TCRdb gives TRBD2 as the D gene, but with no DNA this cannot be confirmed. CDR3 length: 15 amino acids.

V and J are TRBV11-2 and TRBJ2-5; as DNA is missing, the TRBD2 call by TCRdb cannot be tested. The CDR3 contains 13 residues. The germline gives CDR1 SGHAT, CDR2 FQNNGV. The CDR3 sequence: CASSSGAAETQYF.

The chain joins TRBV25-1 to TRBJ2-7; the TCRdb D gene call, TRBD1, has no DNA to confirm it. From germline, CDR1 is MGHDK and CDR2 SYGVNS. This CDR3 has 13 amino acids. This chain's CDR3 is CASRTEGSYEQYF.

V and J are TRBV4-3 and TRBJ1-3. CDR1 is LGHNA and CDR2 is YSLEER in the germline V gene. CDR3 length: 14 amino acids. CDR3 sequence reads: CASSQQSSGNTIYF.

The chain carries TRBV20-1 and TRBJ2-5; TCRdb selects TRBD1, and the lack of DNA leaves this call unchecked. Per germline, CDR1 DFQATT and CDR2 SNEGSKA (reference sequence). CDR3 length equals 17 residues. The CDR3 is CSARGLKSGGGGETQYF.

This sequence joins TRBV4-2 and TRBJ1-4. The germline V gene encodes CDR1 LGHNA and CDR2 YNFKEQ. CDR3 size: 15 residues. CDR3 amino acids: CASSQATATNEKLFF.

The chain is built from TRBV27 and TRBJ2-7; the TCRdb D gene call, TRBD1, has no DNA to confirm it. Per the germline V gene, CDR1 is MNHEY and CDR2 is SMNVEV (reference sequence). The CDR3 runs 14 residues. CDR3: CASSRGGDTYEQYF.

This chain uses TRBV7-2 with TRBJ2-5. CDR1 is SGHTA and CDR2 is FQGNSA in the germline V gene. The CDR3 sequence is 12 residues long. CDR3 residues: CASRDRKETQYF.